This T cell receptor (beta chain) was retrieved from a study of post-analysis software for immune sequencing data. Unique molecular identifiers were present in the TCR beta cDNA libraries. Input populations of about 0.95 to 11 million T cells gave rise to around 480,000 cDNA molecules. TCRdb called the PCR reads again in MiXCR, with one record for every CDR3 protein. The data show 430,000 or so distinct CDR3 sequences, approximately 38% seen once. Findings of the study overall: There were five TRBV segments more frequent in patients than controls, and TRBV5-6, TRBV5-1 and TRBV20-1 were among them.

The CDR3 consists of 15 residues. Trimming removed 5 bases from V and 7 bases from J, with 17 bases in between. Remarks on this clonotype: Antigen unknown.

This TCR was sampled from a girl aged 2 to 10 with multiple sclerosis. The V call is TRBV12-3 or TRBV12-4, the J call TRBJ1-4; D is unresolved. The sample comprised blood. The CDR3 nucleotides read TGTGCCAGCAGTACGGACCCCAAGTCTGGTGAAAAACTGTTTTTT. Translated: CASSTDPKSGEKLFF.